This TCR beta chain was recovered during a study of blood T cell repertoires in COVID-19. Study-wide context: T cells, B-cell-depleted T cells, or PBMCs supplied cDNA or gDNA.

Method: immunoSEQ multiplex PCR; TCRdb's copy keeps in-frame clones and lacks some. The data contain about 270,000 clones, 75% to 95% of them singletons. There are 17 residues in the CDR3. Germline trimming cut 4 bases from V and 0 bases from J; bases unmatched to any gene: 8. The germline CDR1 and CDR2 sequences are MGHRA and YSYEKL. This TCR came from a man aged 35 to 55 who had been exposed to COVID-19. Sequencing was carried out using PBMCs or T cells enriched from blood (not recorded which). V gene TRBV4-1 combines with J gene TRBJ2-7; 11 positions agree with TRBD2. In nucleotides, the CDR3 is TGCGCCAGCAGCCCAATTGGGACTAGCGGCTTCTCCTACGAGCAGTACTTC. Translation: CASSPIGTSGFSYEQYF.